This entry describes one TCR beta chain. What it recognizes is unknown. The data stem from a study of OX40 agonist ivuxolimab in advanced cancers. As for the study in general: Patients received intravenous ivuxolimab every 2 weeks at 0.01 to 10 mg/kg. Two cutaneous melanoma patients and one hepatocellular carcinoma patient, three in all, had partial responses. Study-wide points: There was clonal expansion of CD4+ and CD8+ blood T cells by week 6 at 0.1 to 3.0 mg/kg.

The assay was immunoSEQ multiplex PCR, and TCRdb's table has in-frame clones only and misses some. The repertoire holds about 18,000 clones, with approximately 83% as singletons. The receptor was isolated from an adult with an advanced solid tumor such as melanoma, head and neck, liver or kidney cancer. Sequencing used CD4+ or CD8+ T cells sorted from blood, obtained in a trial of the OX40 agonist ivuxolimab.

The CDR3 here is CASSSGKGTSPYEQYF. The CDR3 DNA reads as TGCGCCAGCAGCTCGGGCAAGGGGACTAGCCCTTACGAGCAGTACTTC. This chain links TRBV5-1 with TRBJ2-7; TRBD2 aligns across 9 bases. The germline V gene encodes CDR1 SGHRS and CDR2 YFSETQ. This CDR3 spans 16 amino acids. Losses at the gene ends were 3 bases for V and 4 bases for J; bases not matched to a gene: 11.